A selection of T cell receptor beta chains follows, all from one sample in a study of cytomegalovirus exposure and HLA in healthy donors. TCRdb keeps only in-frame clones here, not all; method: immunoSEQ multiplex PCR. The sample contains about 80,000 clones, 60% to 85% of which appear only once. Material: PBMCs. Every receptor here comes from a woman in her forties in good health and CMV-seropositive. CDR3s leave out the opening cysteine and the closing phenylalanine or tryptophan. Some rows have no size entry. The others give once, few or many, or a class for an expanded clone.

>-|TRBJ1-6|TRBV15
ATSPSMGGSSYNSPLH
>once|TRBJ1-5|TRBV2
ASREQGLRGPQH
>-|TRBJ2-5|TRBV7-9
ASSLELAGGAILETQY
>-|TRBJ2-7|TRBV7-9
ASSLGPDVSDRGVYEQY
>-|TRBJ2-7|TRBV6-1
ASSEGQVLEQY
>-|TRBJ1-3|TRBV5-4
ASRVDRSSGNTIY
>-|TRBJ2-5|TRBV15
ATSRDWGQQETQY
>-|TRBJ2-1|TRBV28
ASSFLDRKGNEQF
>-|TRBJ2-5|TRBV30
AWGVGLAGLETQY
>few|TRBJ1-4|TRBV6-1
ASKGLGRPAEKLF
>few|TRBJ2-1|TRBV6-5
ASRKSGRPDNEQF
>-|TRBJ2-7|TRBV5-6
ASSSNFEQY
>-|TRBJ1-1|TRBV2
ASSSDSPPTEAF
>-|TRBJ1-2|TRBV10-3
AINDLRTGKGYGYT
>-|TRBJ1-2|TRBV19
ASSIFGSDGYT
>-|TRBJ1-5|TRBV6-5
ASSLDRVVQPQH
>-|TRBJ2-5|TRBV7-6
ASSLLAAAEGTQY
>-|TRBJ1-5|TRBV28
ATLTGGGQPQH
>-|TRBJ2-3|TRBV5-6
ASSVAILSFTDTQY
>few|TRBJ1-6|TRBV19
ASSEINSPLH
>-|TRBJ2-3|TRBV5-1
ASSLATEGLARSTDTQY
>once|TRBJ2-1|TRBV6-5
ASSYASGGSNEQF
>-|TRBJ2-7|TRBV13
ASSLSGRKPYEQY
>-|TRBJ1-2|TRBV6-6
ASSYPRDRGSYGYT
>-|TRBJ2-2|TRBV5-1
ASSTRPSGGNTGELF
>-|TRBJ1-5|TRBV28
ASSGGNQPQH
>-|TRBJ2-1|TRBV19
ASSISSGANYEQF
>-|TRBJ2-3|TRBV4-2
ASSQEVPTSGGHTDTQY
>once|TRBJ1-2|TRBV29-1
SVKWGRKGYS
>-|TRBJ2-5|TRBV7-7
ASSLGGDPGTVQETQY
>-|TRBJ2-7|TRBV13
ASSLVGLAGGADEQY
>-|TRBJ2-3|TRBV7-6
ASSLVGTGDGTQY
>-|TRBJ2-1|TRBV15
ATSRDLSDEQF
>once|TRBJ1-3|TRBV2
ASSGDRSLAGNTIY
>once|TRBJ1-1|TRBV18
ASSPQTSGTEAF
>-|TRBJ1-5|TRBV27
ASGRGVGQGGYQPQH
>-|TRBJ1-2|TRBV7-3
ASSLTGRDGYT